Listed here are 18 T cell receptor beta chains from one sample, sequenced in a study of blood T cell repertoires in COVID-19. Libraries were prepared by immunoSEQ multiplex PCR; TCRdb keeps only in-frame clonotypes and omits some of them. The sample holds fewer than 200,000 clones, roughly 84% seen once. The specimen sequenced was peripheral blood. Source of these receptors: a human donor in a cohort sampled during active COVID-19.

The chain carries TRBV4-3 and TRBJ2-5; D not certain. The CDR3 length is 15 residues. In germline, CDR1 is LGHNA, CDR2 YSLEER. V shed 0 bases and J shed 7 bases, with 15 bases lying between them. The CDR3 sequence: CASSQEATPAGTQYF. The CDR3 DNA sequence: TGCGCCAGCAGCCAAGAGGCGACACCGGCCGGGACCCAGTACTTC.

This chain links TRBV28 with TRBJ1-4, with 8 bases lining up with TRBD1. Per germline, CDR1 MDHEN and CDR2 SYDVKM. Trimming removed 4 bases from V and 3 bases from J; junction bases left unmatched: 4. The CDR3 runs 15 residues. The CDR3 coding sequence is TGTGCCAGCAGTTCAAACAGGGGGGCTAATGAAAAACTGTTTTTT. Its translation: CASSSNRGANEKLFF.

J is TRBJ2-7 and V is TRBV5-1, with 8 bases identical to TRBD1. Trimming at V came to 2 bases and at J to 4 bases, leaving 8 bases not matched to a gene. This CDR3 is 15 amino acids long. Per germline, CDR1 SGHRS and CDR2 YFSETQ. CDR3 coding DNA: TGCGCCAGCAGCTTAAGGACAGGGAACCAGTACGAGCAGTACTTC. This sequence encodes CASSLRTGNQYEQYF.

The chain recombines TRBV25-1 with TRBJ1-2, with no clear D. Trimming took 2 bases from V and 4 from J, leaving 14 bases between them. CDR1 and CDR2 from the germline V gene are MGHDK and SYGVNS. This CDR3 has 15 residues. This CDR3 reads CASSESRVIGYGYTF. The CDR3 DNA reads TGTGCCAGCAGTGAAAGCCGGGTAATTGGCTATGGCTACACCTTC.

CDR3 DNA: TGTGCCAGCAGGGCTTACAATGAGCAGTTCTTC. The encoded protein is CASRAYNEQFF. The chain uses TRBV27 and TRBJ2-1; D not resolved. The germline V gene encodes CDR1 MNHEY and CDR2 SMNVEV (reference sequence). Trimming took 6 bases from V and 4 from J, leaving 4 bases between them. This CDR3 has 11 amino acids.

This chain links TRBV28 with TRBJ2-1; 8 nucleotides agree with TRBD1. The length of the CDR3 is 15 residues. Germline lookup yields CDR1 MDHEN and CDR2 SYDVKM. V shed 4 bases and J 9 bases; nucleotides not matched to a gene: 11. The CDR3 loop reads CASSSDRGPFGEQFF. The CDR3, as DNA: TGTGCCAGCAGTTCTGACAGGGGCCCCTTTGGTGAGCAGTTCTTC.

This rearrangement joins TRBV7-3 to TRBJ2-5; 12 bases are shared with TRBD2. CDR1 is SGHTA, CDR2 FQGTGA, per germline. The V gene end was trimmed by 5 bases and the J gene end by 4 bases; junction bases not matched to a gene: 5. This CDR3 region has 15 residues. Here the CDR3 DNA reads TGTGCCAGCAGCGAATTGGGACTAGCGGGAGAGACCCAGTACTTC. As protein: CASSELGLAGETQYF.

This chain connects TRBV12-3 or TRBV12-4 to TRBJ2-7; the D gene is possibly TRBD1 (5 bases). The CDR3 spans 11 residues. V was clipped by 6 bases and J by 4 bases, with 7 bases between them. CDR3 amino acids: CASSRQYEQYF. CDR3 sequence (DNA): TGTGCCAGCAGCCGACAGTACGAGCAGTACTTC.

This sequence joins TRBV5-1 and TRBJ1-2, with a tentative D call TRBD1 (6 bases). Germline assignment: CDR1 SGHRS and CDR2 YFSETQ. The CDR3 is 12 residues long. The V end lost 4 bases, the J end lost 4 bases, and 8 bases lay between the germline ends. The CDR3 sequence: CASSLDSYGYTF. The CDR3 nucleotides are TGCGCCAGCAGCCTGGACAGCTATGGCTACACCTTC. The full variable domain, rest sourced from reference TRBV5-1 and TRBJ1-2, is KAGVTQTPRYLIKTRGQQVTLSCSPISGHRSVSWYQQTPGQGLQFLFEYFSETQRNKGNFPGRFSGRQFSNSRSEMNVSTLELGDSALYLCASSLDSYGYTFGSGTRLTVV.

The rearrangement joins TRBV6-5 to TRBJ2-5, with D perhaps TRBD1 (5 bases). V lost 0 bases and J 0 bases, leaving 8 bases between the germline ends. Germline assignment: CDR1 MNHEY and CDR2 SVGAGI. The length of the CDR3 is 15 residues. This CDR3 reads CASSYSYRNQETQYF. The CDR3 nucleotides are TGTGCCAGCAGTTACTCTTACAGGAACCAAGAGACCCAGTACTTC.

The chain joins TRBV6-6 to TRBJ1-2, with D possibly matching TRBD1 (5 bases). This CDR3 comprises 15 residues. Trimming stripped 2 bases from V and 6 bases from J, with 16 bases between. The germline V gene has CDR1 MNHNY and CDR2 SVGAGI (reference sequence). Here the CDR3 DNA reads TGTGCCAGCAGTTACCCGCAAGACAGTACCAATGGCTACACCTTC. Amino acids: CASSYPQDSTNGYTF.

The DNA for the CDR3 is TGTGCCAGCAGTTACTCGACAGGGGACTATGGCTACACCTTC. Its translation is CASSYSTGDYGYTF. This rearrangement joins TRBV6-6 to TRBJ1-2, with 8 nucleotides matching TRBD1. Germline CDR1 MNHNY, CDR2 SVGAGI (reference sequence). After removal of 0 bases from V and 3 bases from J, the junction contained 0 bases not matched to a gene. The CDR3 is 14 amino acids.

J is TRBJ2-5 and V is TRBV5-1; 10 bases fit TRBD2. The CDR3 is made up of 16 amino acids. In germline, CDR1 is SGHRS, CDR2 YFSETQ. Losses at the gene ends were 0 bases for V and 4 bases for J; bases not matched to a gene: 6. CDR3 sequence: CASSLGAASGRETQYF. The CDR3 DNA sequence: TGCGCCAGCAGCTTGGGAGCAGCTAGCGGGAGAGAGACCCAGTACTTC.

The chain combines TRBV5-6 with TRBJ1-1, with TRBD1 matching over 10 bases. V shed 3 bases and J 4 bases; nucleotides not matched to a gene: 6. The CDR3 is 15 residues long. CDR1 SGHDT and CDR2 YYEEEE come from the germline V gene. The DNA for the CDR3 is TGTGCCAGCAGCTCCGGGACAGGGGTTGTCACTGAAGCTTTCTTT. This sequence encodes CASSSGTGVVTEAFF.

V is TRBV18 and J is TRBJ1-5; a weak D match, TRBD1 (6 bases). Germline CDR1 is KGHSH and CDR2 is LQKENI. Trimming took 3 bases from V and 0 from J, leaving 12 bases between them. This CDR3 has 16 amino acids. The CDR3 nucleotides read TGTGCCAGCTCACCCCGGACAGATTTTAGCAATCAGCCCCAGCATTTT. Its protein is CASSPRTDFSNQPQHF.

In regard to this clone: Other DNA variants within this sample encode the same CDR3. The chain has TRBV19 and TRBJ1-3; D is ambiguous. The V end was cut by 1 base, the J end by 0 bases, with 7 bases between. Per germline, CDR1 LNHDA and CDR2 SQIVND (reference sequence). This CDR3 is 15 amino acids long. CDR3 DNA: TGTGCCAGTAGTATAGGAGGCAGCTCTGGAAACACCATATATTTT. Protein product: CASSIGGSSGNTIYF.

The chain uses TRBV7-2 and TRBJ1-1; D perhaps matches TRBD1 (6 bases). Trimming stripped 1 base from V and 8 bases from J, with 17 bases between. The germline V gene encodes CDR1 SGHTA and CDR2 FQGNSA. The CDR3 contains 15 residues. CDR3 nucleotides: TGTGCCAGCAGCTTAGGAGTGGGGGCGGTGACAGAAGCTTTCTTT. Translated, it gives CASSLGVGAVTEAFF.

The chain uses TRBV19 and TRBJ2-1, with a possible D match to TRBD1 (5 bases). The CDR3 sequence is 15 residues long. The germline V and J ends were trimmed by 7 bases and 6 bases, with 19 bases remaining between them. The germline CDR1 and CDR2 sequences are LNHDA and SQIVND (reference sequence). The CDR3 loop is CASTQWEGAGNEQFF. The DNA for the CDR3 is TGTGCCAGTACCCAGTGGGAAGGGGCCGGCAATGAGCAGTTCTTC.